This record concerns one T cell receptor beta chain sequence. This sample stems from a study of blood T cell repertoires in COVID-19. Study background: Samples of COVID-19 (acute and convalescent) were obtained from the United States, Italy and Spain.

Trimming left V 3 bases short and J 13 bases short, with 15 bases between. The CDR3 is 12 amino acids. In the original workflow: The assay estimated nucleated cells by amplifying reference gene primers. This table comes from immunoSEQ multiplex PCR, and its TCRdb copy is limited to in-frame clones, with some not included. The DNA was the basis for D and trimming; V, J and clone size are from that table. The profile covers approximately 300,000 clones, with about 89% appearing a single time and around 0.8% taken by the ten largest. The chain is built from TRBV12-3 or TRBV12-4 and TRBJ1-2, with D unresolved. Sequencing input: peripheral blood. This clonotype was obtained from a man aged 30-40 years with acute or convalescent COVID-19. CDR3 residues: CASSFGTVGGTF. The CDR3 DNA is TGTGCCAGCAGTTTTGGTACGGTAGGAGGCACCTTC.